This is a list of T cell receptor beta chains from one sample in a study of blood T cells in healthy people across ages. Via MiXCR, TCRdb re-called the 5' RACE reads, giving one row per CDR3 protein. The data show about 1.5 million distinct CDR3 sequences, approximately 40% seen once. Sequences were obtained from blood. Receptor source: a woman in her late teens or twenties in good health. Each CDR3 is given with its conserved first and last residue. The order of the fields is V gene, clone size, J gene, D gene, CDR3 DNA, CDR3 protein. D genes are given only for firm matches. Expanded clones are given a class, and other clones once, few, many or no size at all.

TRBV7-3,.,TRBJ2-1,TRBD1,TGTGCCAGCAGCCAAGTAGGCACAGGGGCCTACAATGAGCAGTTCTTC,CASSQVGTGAYNEQFF
TRBV5-6,.,TRBJ1-4,.,TGTGCCAGCAGCCCGACGACCCTGGGGGTCGGAAAACTGTTTTTT,CASSPTTLGVGKLFF
TRBV6-2/TRBV6-3,few,TRBJ2-7,.,TGTGCCAGCAGCCCCTTTCGGCTAGCTGGCTCCTACGAGCAGTACTTC,CASSPFRLAGSYEQYF
TRBV28,few,TRBJ2-3,.,TGTGCCAGCAGACTCCAAACTAGCACAGATACGCAGTATTTT,CASRLQTSTDTQYF
TRBV10-3,.,TRBJ1-2,.,TGTGCCATCAGTGAGTCGGGACGGGGAAGCTATGGCTACACCTTC,CAISESGRGSYGYTF
TRBV20-1,.,TRBJ2-1,TRBD2,TGCAGTGGAAGAGCGGGGGTATCCTACAATGAGCAGTTCTTC,CSGRAGVSYNEQFF
TRBV13,.,TRBJ2-7,TRBD2,TGTGCCAGCAGCTTAAGGCCTAGTATGACTAGCGGGTCCTACGAGCAGTACTTC,CASSLRPSMTSGSYEQYF
TRBV20-1,.,TRBJ2-7,.,TGCAGTGCCGGAGGGGGCCAGCCCTTGGGCGAGCAGTACTTC,CSAGGGQPLGEQYF
TRBV20-1,few,TRBJ2-7,.,TGCAGTGCTGGCATGGGCGAGCAGTACTTC,CSAGMGEQYF
TRBV29-1,many,TRBJ1-4,.,TGCAGCGTTGCCCCCGGAGTTCCTAATGAAAAACTGTTTTTT,CSVAPGVPNEKLFF
TRBV24-1,few,TRBJ2-1,.,TGTGCCACCAGTGATTTCCTGCGGGAAAATGAGCAGTTCTTC,CATSDFLRENEQFF
TRBV20-1,.,TRBJ1-4,TRBD1,TGCAGTGCCGACCCACAGGGGGCGGGGGAAAAACTGTTTTTT,CSADPQGAGEKLFF
TRBV5-6,.,TRBJ2-1,TRBD2,TGTGCCAGCAGCTCCGTTTTGGGACTAGCGGGAGGGCCGCGGGAGCAGTTCTTC,CASSSVLGLAGGPREQFF
TRBV6-6,few,TRBJ2-7,.,TGTGCCAGTTTCCGGGACGAAGGCTACGAGCAGTACTTC,CASFRDEGYEQYF
TRBV12-3/TRBV12-4,.,TRBJ1-1,.,TGTGCCAGCAGTTTAGTATATACAGGGAACACTGAAGCTTTCTTT,CASSLVYTGNTEAFF
TRBV3-1,few,TRBJ2-3,TRBD2,TGTGCCAGCAGCTCGGGACTAGCGACTGGGGGAGATACGCAGTATTTT,CASSSGLATGGDTQYF
TRBV5-5,.,TRBJ1-1,.,TGTGCCAGCAGCCCCGGTCCCGACACTGAAGCTTTCTTT,CASSPGPDTEAFF
TRBV6-1,.,TRBJ2-7,.,TGTGCCAGCCTTGGGGTTTCAAGCTGCGAGCAGTACTTC,CASLGVSSCEQYF
TRBV7-2,many,TRBJ2-5,.,TGTGCCAGCAGCTTCACAGAGACCCAGTACTTC,CASSFTETQYF
TRBV6-6,.,TRBJ2-1,TRBD2,TGTGCCAGTAGTTACGGGCGGGAGGTCTACAATGAGCAGTTCTTC,CASSYGREVYNEQFF
TRBV6-1,.,TRBJ2-7,TRBD2,TGTGCCAGCAGTGTTTCCCTAGCGGGAGCCTACAATGAGCAGTACTTC,CASSVSLAGAYNEQYF
TRBV11-2,.,TRBJ2-1,.,TGTGCCAGCAGCCGAGGAGTAGGGGTTAACAATGAGCAGTTCTTC,CASSRGVGVNNEQFF
TRBV6-5,.,TRBJ2-7,TRBD1,TGTGCCAGCAGGGGCTCGACAGGGAGTTACGAGCAGTACTTC,CASRGSTGSYEQYF
TRBV7-9,once,TRBJ2-4,.,TGTGCCAGCAGCGTAGGGGCTGTTGGCATTCAGTACTTC,CASSVGAVGIQYF
TRBV6-5,.,TRBJ2-5,TRBD1,TGTGCCAGCAGATGGACAGGGGGTAACAAAAAGACCCAGTACTTC,CASRWTGGNKKTQYF
TRBV4-1,many,TRBJ1-2,.,TGCGCCAGCAGCCAGGAAAGCAACTATGGCTACACCTTC,CASSQESNYGYTF
TRBV6-5,.,TRBJ2-1,TRBD2,TGTGCCAGCAGTTACTCGCGTACTAGCGGGAAGTACAACGAGCAGTTCTTC,CASSYSRTSGKYNEQFF
TRBV28,.,TRBJ2-7,.,TGTGCCAGCAACCGGGCGGCTATCTCCTACGAGCAGTACTTC,CASNRAAISYEQYF
TRBV5-1,.,TRBJ2-3,TRBD2,TGCGCCAGCAGCGGAATGACTAGCGGGACGAATACGCAGTATTTT,CASSGMTSGTNTQYF
TRBV10-2,few,TRBJ2-7,.,TGCGCCAGCAGTTCTCAAGCCGAGCAGTACTTC,CASSSQAEQYF
TRBV20-1,.,TRBJ2-3,TRBD1,TGCAGTGCCACACCCGGGACAGCCTCCACAGATACGCAGTATTTT,CSATPGTASTDTQYF
TRBV5-1,.,TRBJ2-7,TRBD2,TGCGCCAGCAGCTTGGCCTCGACTAGCGGTTACAATGAGCAGTACTTC,CASSLASTSGYNEQYF
TRBV7-8,few,TRBJ1-5,TRBD1,TGTGCCAGCAGCTTAAGGGACAGAAGTGAAAATAGCAATCAGCCCCAGCATTTT,CASSLRDRSENSNQPQHF
TRBV20-1,.,TRBJ2-7,.,TGCAGTGCTAGAGATGAGGGGATAAGCTACGAGCAGTACTTC,CSARDEGISYEQYF
TRBV4-1,few,TRBJ1-2,.,TGCGCCAGCAGCCAAGCTCAGGGGTCCTATGGCTACACCTTC,CASSQAQGSYGYTF
TRBV27,.,TRBJ1-3,.,TGTGCCAGCAGACTTAGGGGGGCCGGTGACACCATATATTTT,CASRLRGAGDTIYF
TRBV30,.,TRBJ2-3,TRBD2,TGTGCCTGGAGGAGGAGCTTAGCGGGAGGGCCGCGGTATCAAGATACGCAGTATTTT,CAWRRSLAGGPRYQDTQYF
TRBV5-1,.,TRBJ2-7,.,TGCGCCAGCAGCTCTTGGGTGGGTGGCACCTACGAGCAGTACTTC,CASSSWVGGTYEQYF
TRBV6-6,.,TRBJ1-4,TRBD1,TGTGCCAGCAGAATATCAGGGGGCCTGGGGACTAATGAAAAACTGTTTTTT,CASRISGGLGTNEKLFF
TRBV7-2,once,TRBJ2-4,.,TGTGCCAGCAGCTTCGACCCGGGGTGGGGAGAGCAGTACTTC,CASSFDPGWGEQYF
TRBV20-1,.,TRBJ2-5,TRBD2,TGCAGTGCTGGGGGCTGGCGAGCGGGAGTTGAGACCCAGTACTTC,CSAGGWRAGVETQYF
TRBV12-3/TRBV12-4,.,TRBJ1-1,.,TGTGCCAGCAGTTTTAGGGCAGCGGACACTGAAGCTTTCTTT,CASSFRAADTEAFF
TRBV6-5,.,TRBJ2-5,.,TGTGCCACCGGGAAGAAGGGAGGGGGAGAGACCCAGTACTTC,CATGKKGGGETQYF
TRBV5-6,.,TRBJ1-2,.,TGTGCCAGCAGCCCGGGGACCGACGGCAACTATGGCTACACCTTC,CASSPGTDGNYGYTF
TRBV20-1,.,TRBJ2-1,TRBD2,TGCAGTGCTCCATGGACTAGCGGGACTAATGAGCAGTTCTTC,CSAPWTSGTNEQFF
TRBV5-1,few,TRBJ2-5,TRBD2,TGCGCCAGCAGCTTAGGGACTAGCGGGTCACAAGAGACCCAGTACTTC,CASSLGTSGSQETQYF
TRBV6-5,.,TRBJ2-3,.,TGTGCCAGCCGCTCCGGTGACGGGAGCACAGAGACGCAGTATTTT,CASRSGDGSTETQYF
TRBV25-1,few,TRBJ2-1,.,TGTGCCAGCAGTGAATACGGGAAAGAGACCCAGTTCTTC,CASSEYGKETQFF
TRBV6-5,once,TRBJ1-4,.,TGTGCCGGCAGTAGGGGGGTAACTAATGAAAAACTGTTTTTT,CAGSRGVTNEKLFF
TRBV10-3,.,TRBJ1-6,TRBD1,TGTGCCATCATCCAACCGGGACAGGGAAGCTCTTCACCCCTCCACTTT,CAIIQPGQGSSSPLHF
TRBV12-3/TRBV12-4,.,TRBJ2-1,.,TGTGCCAGCAGTTTGTCTAGAGGCGCAGACAATGAGCAGTTCTTC,CASSLSRGADNEQFF
TRBV7-2,.,TRBJ2-1,TRBD2,TGTGCCAGCAGCTCATACCTTCCGGGACTAGCGGATTTCAATGAGCAGTTCTTC,CASSSYLPGLADFNEQFF
TRBV6-6,.,TRBJ2-1,.,TGTGCCAGCAGCTTAATAAAGGGTTGGTCCTACAATGAGCAGTTCTTC,CASSLIKGWSYNEQFF
TRBV7-9,few,TRBJ2-1,.,TGTGCCAGCAGCTTAGAGATTATGGGGCCGACACAGTTCTTC,CASSLEIMGPTQFF
TRBV9,few,TRBJ2-3,.,TGTGCCAGCAGCGCGGGGGAGAGCGGTGGCGGGGATACGCAGTATTTT,CASSAGESGGGDTQYF